The rows below give T cell receptor beta chains drawn from one sample of a study of PD-1 blockade in classical Hodgkin lymphoma. Data came from immunoSEQ multiplex PCR; TCRdb stores just in-frame clones and leaves some out. This table has some 93,000 clones, approximately 89% appearing once. The sample here was peripheral blood mononuclear cells (PBMCs), taken before the second cycle of nivolumab. The receptors originated from a human donor with classical Hodgkin lymphoma. Both conserved end residues are part of each CDR3. The D gene is left open where the match is weak. Clone size is not always given. Where it is, it says once, few, many or a class for expanded clones.

>TRBV4-1|.|.|TRBJ1-5
TGCGCCAGCAGCCAATTGGGGGGGCAGGGTTTTAGCAATCAGCCCCAGCATTTT
CASSQLGGQGFSNQPQHF
>TRBV7-9|TRBD1|many|TRBJ2-7
TGTGCCAGCGCCGCCCGGGACAGGAGTTACGAGCAGTACTTC
CASAARDRSYEQYF
>TRBV27|.|.|TRBJ2-3
TGTGCCAGCAGTTTACTAGCTACTGCAGATACGCAGTATTTT
CASSLLATADTQYF
>TRBV28|.|.|TRBJ1-3
TGTGCCAGCAACACACAGGGCCCATCTGGAAACACCATATATTTT
CASNTQGPSGNTIYF
>TRBV27|.|.|TRBJ1-5
TGTGCCAGCAGTTTAAAAGGATACCAGCCCCAGCATTTT
CASSLKGYQPQHF
>TRBV11-2|.|.|TRBJ1-1
TGTGCCAGCAGCTCCGGATGGAAAAACACTGAAGCTTTCTTT
CASSSGWKNTEAFF
>TRBV18|.|.|TRBJ2-2
TGTGCCAGCTCATATAACACCGGGGAGCTGTTTTTT
CASSYNTGELFF
>TRBV6-5|.|.|TRBJ1-1
TGTGCCAGCACCATAGCCCTGAACACTGAAGCTTTCTTT
CASTIALNTEAFF
>TRBV29-1|TRBD2|once|TRBJ2-1
TGCAGCGTTGAAAGGACTAGCGGGAGCAATGAGCAGTTCTTC
CSVERTSGSNEQFF
>TRBV28|.|once|TRBJ2-1
TGTGCCAGCAGTCCCATCTCCCTAGGGAGCTCCTACAATGAGCAGTTCTTC
CASSPISLGSSYNEQFF